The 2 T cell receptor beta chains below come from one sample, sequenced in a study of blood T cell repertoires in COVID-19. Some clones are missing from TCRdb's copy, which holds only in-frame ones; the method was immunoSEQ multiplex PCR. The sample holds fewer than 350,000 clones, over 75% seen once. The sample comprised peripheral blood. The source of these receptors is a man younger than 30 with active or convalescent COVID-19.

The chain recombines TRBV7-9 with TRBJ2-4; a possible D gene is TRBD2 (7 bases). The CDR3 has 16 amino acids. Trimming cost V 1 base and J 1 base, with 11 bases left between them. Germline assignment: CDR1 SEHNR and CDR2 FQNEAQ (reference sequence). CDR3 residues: CASSLGGGAAKNIQYF. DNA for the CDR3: TGTGCCAGCAGCTTAGGTGGGGGGGCGGCCAAAAACATTCAGTACTTC.

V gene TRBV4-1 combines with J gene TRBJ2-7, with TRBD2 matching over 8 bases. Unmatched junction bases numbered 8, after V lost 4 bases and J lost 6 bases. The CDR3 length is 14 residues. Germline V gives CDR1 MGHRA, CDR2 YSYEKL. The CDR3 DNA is TGCGCCAGCAGCCGAGATCCCGGGAGGGCCGAGCAGTACTTC. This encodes CASSRDPGRAEQYF.